A selection of T cell receptor beta chains follows, all from one sample in a study of cytomegalovirus exposure and HLA in healthy donors. This table comes from immunoSEQ multiplex PCR, and its TCRdb copy is limited to in-frame clones, with some not included. The data hold around 150,000 clones, with roughly 83% observed a single time. Sequenced input: PBMCs. Source of these receptors: a middle-aged man in good health and CMV-seronegative. Each CDR3 is given with its conserved first and last residue. D genes are given only for firm matches. Expanded clones get a size class; other rows say once, few or many, or leave the size out.

. | TRBD1 | TRBJ1-1 | TRBV4-1 | CASSQGQGRAFF | TGCGCCAGCAGCCAGGGACAGGGGAGAGCTTTCTTT
. | TRBD2 | TRBJ2-7 | TRBV6-1 | CASSVVNSGKYF | TGTGCCAGCAGTGTGGTTAATAGCGGGAAGTACTTC
. | TRBD1 | TRBJ1-3 | TRBV30 | CAWKTGTGNTIYF | TGTGCCTGGAAGACAGGGACGGGAAACACCATATATTTT
. | . | TRBJ2-2 | TRBV6-6 | CASSPWRNANTGELFF | TGTGCCAGCAGTCCTTGGCGGAACGCGAACACCGGGGAGCTGTTTTTT
. | . | TRBJ1-3 | TRBV25-1 | CASSELSSADDSGNTIYF | TGTGCCAGCAGTGAACTCTCCTCCGCAGATGACTCTGGAAACACCATATATTTT
. | TRBD1 | TRBJ1-2 | TRBV9 | CASSGGDRGSGYTF | TGTGCCAGCAGCGGGGGGGACAGGGGCTCTGGCTACACCTTC
few | . | TRBJ1-6 | TRBV7-8 | CASSLTTDSPLHF | TGTGCCAGCAGCTTAACCACAGATTCACCCCTCCACTTT
. | . | TRBJ2-1 | TRBV6-1 | CASSQMRGWNEQFF | TGTGCCAGCAGCCAAATGCGGGGTTGGAATGAGCAGTTCTTC
. | . | TRBJ2-7 | TRBV4-2 | CASSQDSYEQYF | TGTGCCAGCAGCCAGGACAGCTACGAGCAGTACTTC
. | TRBD2 | TRBJ2-7 | TRBV15 | CATSREGGGGAKQYF | TGTGCCACCAGCAGAGAAGGCGGCGGGGGGGCAAAGCAGTACTTC
. | TRBD1 | TRBJ2-2 | TRBV30 | CAWSVDRAGELFF | TGTGCCTGGAGTGTGGACAGGGCCGGGGAGCTGTTTTTT
. | TRBD1 | TRBJ2-7 | TRBV11-2 | CASSLGTGFYEQYF | TGTGCCAGCAGCTTAGGGACAGGGTTCTACGAGCAGTACTTC
. | . | TRBJ2-5 | TRBV6-1 | CASSDWDIQETQYF | TGTGCCAGCAGTGATTGGGACATCCAAGAGACCCAGTACTTC
. | . | TRBJ2-7 | TRBV28 | CASSPGGGRPILEQYF | TGTGCCAGCAGTCCAGGCGGAGGACGACCGATCCTCGAGCAGTACTTC
. | TRBD1 | TRBJ1-1 | TRBV19 | CASSISTGANTEAFF | TGTGCCAGTAGTATCTCGACAGGGGCGAACACTGAAGCTTTCTTT
. | . | TRBJ2-5 | TRBV5-1 | CASSLRVRQETQYF | TGCGCCAGCAGCTTGCGGGTACGGCAAGAGACCCAGTACTTC
. | TRBD1 | TRBJ2-2 | TRBV9 | CASSSSTLSGTGGTGELFF | TGTGCCAGCAGCTCAAGCACCCTGTCCGGGACAGGGGGAACCGGGGAGCTGTTTTTT
. | TRBD1 | TRBJ2-7 | TRBV27 | CASSETGGGFEQYF | TGTGCCAGCAGTGAAACAGGGGGCGGTTTCGAGCAGTACTTC
. | . | TRBJ2-7 | TRBV9 | CASSSTSSYEQYF | TGTGCCAGCAGCTCCACTAGCTCCTACGAGCAGTACTTC
. | . | TRBJ2-7 | TRBV5-1 | CASSPRDTSYEQYF | TGCGCCAGCAGCCCCCGGGACACCTCCTACGAGCAGTACTTC